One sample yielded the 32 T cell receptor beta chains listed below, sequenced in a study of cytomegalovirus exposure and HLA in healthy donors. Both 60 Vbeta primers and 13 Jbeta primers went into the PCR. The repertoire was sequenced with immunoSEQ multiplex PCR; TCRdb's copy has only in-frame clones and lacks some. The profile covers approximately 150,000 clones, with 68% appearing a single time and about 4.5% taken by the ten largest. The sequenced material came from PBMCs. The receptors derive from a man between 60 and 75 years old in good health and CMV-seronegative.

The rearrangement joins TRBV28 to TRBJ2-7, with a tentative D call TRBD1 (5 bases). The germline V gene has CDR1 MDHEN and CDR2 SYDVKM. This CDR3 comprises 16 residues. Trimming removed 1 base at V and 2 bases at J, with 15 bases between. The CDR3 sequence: CASSLSGYRNTYEQYF. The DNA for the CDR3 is TGTGCCAGCAGTTTATCAGGATACAGGAATACCTACGAGCAGTACTTC.

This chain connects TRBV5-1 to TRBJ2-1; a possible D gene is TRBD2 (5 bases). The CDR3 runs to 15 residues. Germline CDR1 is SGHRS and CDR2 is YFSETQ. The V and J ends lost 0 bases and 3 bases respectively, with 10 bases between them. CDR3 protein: CASSLVATSYNEQFF. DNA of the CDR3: TGCGCCAGCAGCTTGGTGGCCACTAGCTACAATGAGCAGTTCTTC.

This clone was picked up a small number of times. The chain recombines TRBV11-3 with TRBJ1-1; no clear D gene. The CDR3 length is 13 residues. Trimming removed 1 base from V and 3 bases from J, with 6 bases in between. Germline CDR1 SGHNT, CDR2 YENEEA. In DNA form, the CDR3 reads TGTGCCAGCAGCTTAGGGCCAGACACTGAAGCTTTCTTT. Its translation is CASSLGPDTEAFF.

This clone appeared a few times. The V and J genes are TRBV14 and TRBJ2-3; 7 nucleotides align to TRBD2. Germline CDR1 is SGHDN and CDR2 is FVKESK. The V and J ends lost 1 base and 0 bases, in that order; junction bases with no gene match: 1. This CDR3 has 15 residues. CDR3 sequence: CASSQAGGSTDTQYF. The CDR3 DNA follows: TGTGCCAGCAGCCAAGCGGGAGGCAGCACAGATACGCAGTATTTT.

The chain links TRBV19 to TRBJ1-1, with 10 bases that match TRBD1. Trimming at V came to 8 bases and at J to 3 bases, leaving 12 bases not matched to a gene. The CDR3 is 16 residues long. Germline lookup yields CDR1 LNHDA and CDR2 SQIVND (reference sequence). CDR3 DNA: TGTGCCAGTGTGGAAGGACAGGGGGGATCGGACACTGAAGCTTTCTTT. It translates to CASVEGQGGSDTEAFF.

As DNA, the CDR3 is TGTGCCAGCACCGAAGGACAGGGACGTTTGGCTTTCTTT. Its protein product is CASTEGQGRLAFF. The V call is TRBV11-1, the J call TRBJ1-1; 8 positions agree with TRBD1. Germline CDR1 is SGHAT and CDR2 is FQDESV (reference sequence). V shed 7 bases and J 11 bases; nucleotides not matched to a gene: 12. The CDR3 length is 13 residues.

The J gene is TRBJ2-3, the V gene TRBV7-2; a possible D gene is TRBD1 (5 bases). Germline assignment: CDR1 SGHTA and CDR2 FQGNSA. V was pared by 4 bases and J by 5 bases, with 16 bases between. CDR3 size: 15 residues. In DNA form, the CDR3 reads TGTGCCAGCAGCTCTGGAAGCAGGGCAGAAGATACGCAGTATTTT. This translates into CASSSGSRAEDTQYF.

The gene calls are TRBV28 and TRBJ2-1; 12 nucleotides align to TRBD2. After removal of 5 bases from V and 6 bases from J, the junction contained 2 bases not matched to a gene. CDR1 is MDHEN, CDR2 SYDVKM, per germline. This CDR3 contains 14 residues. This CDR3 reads CASSLGLAGNEQFF. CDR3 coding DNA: TGTGCCAGCAGTCTGGGACTAGCGGGCAATGAGCAGTTCTTC.

CDR3 DNA: TGCAGCGGAGGGTGGACTAATGAAAAACTGTTTTTT. Translating gives CSGGWTNEKLFF. The rearrangement uses TRBV29-1 and TRBJ1-4; D is unclear. There are 12 residues in the CDR3. Looked up from germline, CDR1 is SQVTM and CDR2 is ANQGSEA. Between the trimmed V and J ends, which lost 7 bases and 2 bases, there was a span of 8 bases.

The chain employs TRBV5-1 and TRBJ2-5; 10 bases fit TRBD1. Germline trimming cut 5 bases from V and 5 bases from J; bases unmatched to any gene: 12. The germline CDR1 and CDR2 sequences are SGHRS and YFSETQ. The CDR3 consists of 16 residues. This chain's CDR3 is CASSPIPGQGFETQYF. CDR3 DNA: TGCGCCAGCAGTCCGATCCCGGGACAGGGGTTCGAGACCCAGTACTTC.

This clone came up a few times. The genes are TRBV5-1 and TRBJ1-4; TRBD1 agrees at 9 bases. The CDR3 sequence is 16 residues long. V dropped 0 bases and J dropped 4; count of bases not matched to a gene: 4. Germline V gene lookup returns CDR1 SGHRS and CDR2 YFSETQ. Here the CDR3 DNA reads TGCGCCAGCAGCTTGGAAGGACAGGGGAATAATGAAAAACTGTTTTTT. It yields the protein CASSLEGQGNNEKLFF.

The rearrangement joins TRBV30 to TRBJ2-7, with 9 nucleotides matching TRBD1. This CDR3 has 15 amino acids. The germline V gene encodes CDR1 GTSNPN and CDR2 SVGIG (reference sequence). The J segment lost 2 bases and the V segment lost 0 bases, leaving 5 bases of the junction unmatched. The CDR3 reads CAWSVRTGATYEQYF. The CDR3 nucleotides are TGTGCCTGGAGTGTCCGGACAGGGGCTACCTACGAGCAGTACTTC.

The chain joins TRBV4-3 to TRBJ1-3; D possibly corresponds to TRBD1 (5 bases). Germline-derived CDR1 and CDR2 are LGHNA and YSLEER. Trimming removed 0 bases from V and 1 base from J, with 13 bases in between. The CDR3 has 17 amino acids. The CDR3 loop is CASSQDYEGVSGNTIYF. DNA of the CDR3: TGCGCCAGCAGCCAAGATTATGAAGGGGTGTCTGGAAACACCATATATTTT.

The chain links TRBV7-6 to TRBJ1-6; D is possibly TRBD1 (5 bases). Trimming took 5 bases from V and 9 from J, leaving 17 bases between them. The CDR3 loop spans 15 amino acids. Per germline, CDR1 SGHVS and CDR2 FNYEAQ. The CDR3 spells CASSRAGEFGSPLHF. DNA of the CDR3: TGTGCCAGCAGCCGGGCGGGGGAATTCGGTTCACCCCTCCACTTT.

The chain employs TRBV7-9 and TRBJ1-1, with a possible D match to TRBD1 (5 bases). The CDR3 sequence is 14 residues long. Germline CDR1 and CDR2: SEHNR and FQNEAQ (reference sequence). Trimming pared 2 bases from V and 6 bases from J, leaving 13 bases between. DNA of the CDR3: TGTGCCAGCAGCTTATTAACAGGCGAGGCTGAAGCTTTCTTT. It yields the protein CASSLLTGEAEAFF.

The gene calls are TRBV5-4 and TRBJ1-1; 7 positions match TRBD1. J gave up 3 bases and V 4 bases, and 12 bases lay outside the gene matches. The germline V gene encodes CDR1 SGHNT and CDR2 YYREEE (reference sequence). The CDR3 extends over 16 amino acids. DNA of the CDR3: TGTGCCAGCAGCGCCCGACAGGGCCGAGGGGACACTGAAGCTTTCTTT. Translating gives CASSARQGRGDTEAFF.

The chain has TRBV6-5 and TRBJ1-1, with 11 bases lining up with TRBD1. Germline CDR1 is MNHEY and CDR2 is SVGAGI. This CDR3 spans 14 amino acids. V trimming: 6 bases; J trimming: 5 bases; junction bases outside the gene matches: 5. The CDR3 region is CASSRTGGVTEAFF. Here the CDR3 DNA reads TGTGCCAGCAGCCGGACAGGGGGCGTGACTGAAGCTTTCTTT.

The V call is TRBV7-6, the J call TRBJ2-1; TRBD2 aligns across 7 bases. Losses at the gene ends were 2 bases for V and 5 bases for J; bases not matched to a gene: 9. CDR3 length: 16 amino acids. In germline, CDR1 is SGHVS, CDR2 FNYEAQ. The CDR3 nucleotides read TGTGCCAGCAGCTTAAGTGCGGGAGCTCTGAACAATGAGCAGTTCTTC. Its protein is CASSLSAGALNNEQFF.

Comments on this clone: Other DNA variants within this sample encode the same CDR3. CDR3 in amino acids: CASSLGGGIQETQYF. The CDR3 DNA reads as TGTGCCAGCAGCTTGGGTGGCGGGATACAAGAGACCCAGTACTTC. The V and J genes are TRBV5-6 and TRBJ2-5; tentative D call: TRBD2 (6 bases). The CDR3 covers 15 residues. Looked up from germline, CDR1 is SGHDT and CDR2 is YYEEEE. V shed 0 bases and J shed 2 bases, with 11 bases lying between them.

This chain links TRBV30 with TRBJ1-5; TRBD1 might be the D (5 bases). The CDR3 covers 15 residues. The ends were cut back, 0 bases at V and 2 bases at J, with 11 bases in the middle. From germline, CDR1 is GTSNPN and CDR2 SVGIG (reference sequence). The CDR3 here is CAWSVNVQGNQPQHF. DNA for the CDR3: TGTGCCTGGAGTGTAAACGTACAGGGCAATCAGCCCCAGCATTTT.

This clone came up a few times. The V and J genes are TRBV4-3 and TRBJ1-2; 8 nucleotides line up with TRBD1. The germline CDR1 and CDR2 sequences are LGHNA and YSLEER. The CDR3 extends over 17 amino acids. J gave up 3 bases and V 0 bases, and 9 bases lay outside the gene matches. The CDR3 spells CASSQDLQGGKDYGYTF. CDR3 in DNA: TGCGCCAGCAGCCAAGATCTACAGGGGGGAAAGGACTATGGCTACACCTTC.

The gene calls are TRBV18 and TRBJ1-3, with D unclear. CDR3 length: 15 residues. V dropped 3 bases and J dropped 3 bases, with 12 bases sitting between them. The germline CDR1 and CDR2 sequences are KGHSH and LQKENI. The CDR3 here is CASSPDRGGGNTIYF. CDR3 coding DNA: TGTGCCAGCTCACCCGACCGAGGAGGTGGAAACACCATATATTTT.

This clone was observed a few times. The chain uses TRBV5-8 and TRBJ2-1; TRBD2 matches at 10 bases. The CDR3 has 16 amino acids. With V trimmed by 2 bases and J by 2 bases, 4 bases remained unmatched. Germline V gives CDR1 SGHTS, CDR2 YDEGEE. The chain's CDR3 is CASSFLAGGAYNEQFF. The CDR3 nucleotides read TGTGCCAGCAGCTTTTTAGCGGGAGGTGCCTACAATGAGCAGTTCTTC.

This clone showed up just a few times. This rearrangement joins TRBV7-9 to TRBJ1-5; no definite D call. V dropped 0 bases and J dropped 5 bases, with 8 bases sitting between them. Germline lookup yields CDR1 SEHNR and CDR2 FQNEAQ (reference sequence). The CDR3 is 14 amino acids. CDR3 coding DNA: TGTGCCAGCAGCTTAGCGGTGGACTATCAGCCCCAGCATTTT. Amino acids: CASSLAVDYQPQHF. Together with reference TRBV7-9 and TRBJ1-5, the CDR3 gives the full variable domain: DTGVSQNPRHKITKRGQNVTFRCDPISEHNRLYWYRQTLGQGPEFLTYFQNEAQLEKSRLLSDRFSAERPKGSFSTLEIQRTEQGDSAMYLCASSLAVDYQPQHFGDGTRLSIL.

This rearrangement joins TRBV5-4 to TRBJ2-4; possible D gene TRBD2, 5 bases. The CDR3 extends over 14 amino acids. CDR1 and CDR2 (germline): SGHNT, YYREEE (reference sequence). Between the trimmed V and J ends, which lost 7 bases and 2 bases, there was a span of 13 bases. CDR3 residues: CASSQTGSKNIQYF. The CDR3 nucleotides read TGTGCCAGCTCTCAAACGGGGTCCAAAAACATTCAGTACTTC.

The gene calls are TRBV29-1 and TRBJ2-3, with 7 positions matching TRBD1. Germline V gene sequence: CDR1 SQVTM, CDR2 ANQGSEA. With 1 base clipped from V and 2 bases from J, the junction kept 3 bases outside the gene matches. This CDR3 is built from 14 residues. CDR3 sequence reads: CSVEGGGLTDTQYF. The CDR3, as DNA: TGCAGCGTTGAAGGAGGGGGCCTCACAGATACGCAGTATTTT.

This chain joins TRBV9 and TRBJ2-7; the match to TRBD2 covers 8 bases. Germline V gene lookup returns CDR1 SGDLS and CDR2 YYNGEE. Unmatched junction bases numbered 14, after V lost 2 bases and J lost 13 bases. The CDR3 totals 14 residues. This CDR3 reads CASSVAGGGSDIYF. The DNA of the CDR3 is TGTGCCAGCAGCGTGGCGGGAGGCGGTTCGGACATCTACTTC. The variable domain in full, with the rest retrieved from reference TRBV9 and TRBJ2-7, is DSGVTQTPKHLITATGQRVTLRCSPRSGDLSVYWYQQSLDQGLQFLIQYYNGEERAKGNILERFSAQQFPDLHSELNLSSLELGDSALYFCASSVAGGGSDIYFGPGTRLTVT.

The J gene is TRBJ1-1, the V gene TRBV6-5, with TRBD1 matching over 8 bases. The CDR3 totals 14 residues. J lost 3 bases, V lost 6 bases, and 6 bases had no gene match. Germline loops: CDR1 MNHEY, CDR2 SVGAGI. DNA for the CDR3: TGTGCCAGCAGCCTCGACAGGGGACACACTGAAGCTTTCTTT. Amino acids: CASSLDRGHTEAFF.

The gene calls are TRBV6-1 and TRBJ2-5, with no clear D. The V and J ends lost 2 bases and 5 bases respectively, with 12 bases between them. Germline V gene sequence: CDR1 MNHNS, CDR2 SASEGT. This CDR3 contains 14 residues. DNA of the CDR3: TGTGCCAGCAGTGAAACTAATTTGGCGGAGACCCAGTACTTC. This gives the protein CASSETNLAETQYF.

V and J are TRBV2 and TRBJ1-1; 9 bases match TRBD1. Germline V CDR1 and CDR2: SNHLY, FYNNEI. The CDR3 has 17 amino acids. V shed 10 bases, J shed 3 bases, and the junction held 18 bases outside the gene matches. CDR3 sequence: CATRRGTGRGGYTEAFF. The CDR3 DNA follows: TGTGCCACCAGGAGGGGGACAGGGAGGGGTGGGTACACTGAAGCTTTCTTT.

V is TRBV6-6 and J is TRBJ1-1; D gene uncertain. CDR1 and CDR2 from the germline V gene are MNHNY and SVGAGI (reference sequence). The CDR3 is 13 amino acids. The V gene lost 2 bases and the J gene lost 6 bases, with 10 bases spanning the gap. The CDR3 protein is CASSYPMGPEAFF. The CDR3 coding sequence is TGTGCCAGCAGTTACCCAATGGGCCCTGAAGCTTTCTTT.

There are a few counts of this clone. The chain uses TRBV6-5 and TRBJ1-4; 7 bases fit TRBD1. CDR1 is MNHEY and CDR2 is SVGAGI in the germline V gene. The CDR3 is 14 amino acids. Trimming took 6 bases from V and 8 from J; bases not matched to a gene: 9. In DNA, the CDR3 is TGTGCCAGCAGCCCCCGACAGGGTGGAGAAAAACTGTTTTTT. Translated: CASSPRQGGEKLFF.